A selection of T cell receptor beta chains follows, all from one sample in a study of shared clonotypes between healthy human individuals. TCRdb's copy holds only in-frame clones and misses some; the assay was immunoSEQ multiplex PCR. Of over 700,000 clones detected, 72% appear once; the ten largest clones hold around 1.8%. The material sequenced was memory CD4+ T cells sorted from blood. Source of these receptors: a woman aged 25 to 39 in good health. CDR3s include the opening cysteine and the closing phenylalanine or tryptophan. D genes are given only for firm matches. Only some rows state a clone size, as once, few, many or a class for expanded clones.

abundance: -; v_gene: TRBV5-4; d_gene: TRBD1; j_gene: TRBJ1-1; CDR3nt: TGTGCCAGCAGCCGGGACAGCTTGCCCGTCGGCACTGAAGCTTTCTTT; CDR3aa: CASSRDSLPVGTEAFF
abundance: -; v_gene: TRBV14; d_gene: -; j_gene: TRBJ2-3; CDR3nt: TGTGCCAGCAGCCAAGTCGCAGCTAGCACAGATACGCAGTATTTT; CDR3aa: CASSQVAASTDTQYF
abundance: -; v_gene: TRBV5-1; d_gene: -; j_gene: TRBJ2-2; CDR3nt: TGCGCCAGCAGCTTGGTGGTCGAGGACGGGGAGCTGTTTTTT; CDR3aa: CASSLVVEDGELFF
abundance: -; v_gene: TRBV6-1; d_gene: -; j_gene: TRBJ1-5; CDR3nt: TGTGCCAGCAGTGAAGCGCCGGGGGGCCCAAGAAAGCCCCAGCATTTT; CDR3aa: CASSEAPGGPRKPQHF
abundance: once; v_gene: TRBV27; d_gene: -; j_gene: TRBJ2-4; CDR3nt: TGTGCCAGCAGTTTTCTCGCGGGGACGGAGTACTTC; CDR3aa: CASSFLAGTEYF
abundance: -; v_gene: TRBV5-1; d_gene: -; j_gene: TRBJ1-1; CDR3nt: TGCGCCAGCAGCTTGGCTGCAGGGCGCACTGAAGCTTTCTTT; CDR3aa: CASSLAAGRTEAFF
abundance: -; v_gene: TRBV18; d_gene: -; j_gene: TRBJ2-7; CDR3nt: TGTGCCAGCTCAGGCGGAGCGGCAGGCCCCTACGAGCAGTACTTC; CDR3aa: CASSGGAAGPYEQYF
abundance: -; v_gene: TRBV2; d_gene: -; j_gene: TRBJ1-2; CDR3nt: TGTGCCAGCAGTGAAAGGGGGAACAACTATGGCTACACCTTC; CDR3aa: CASSERGNNYGYTF
abundance: -; v_gene: TRBV5-1; d_gene: TRBD2; j_gene: TRBJ2-3; CDR3nt: TGCGCCAGCAGCTCACGACTAGCGGGAGGGTACGCAGATACGCAGTATTTT; CDR3aa: CASSSRLAGGYADTQYF
abundance: -; v_gene: TRBV5-4; d_gene: TRBD1; j_gene: TRBJ1-1; CDR3nt: TGTGCCAGCAGCTTGCAAGGGGGCGGGACTGAAGCTTTCTTT; CDR3aa: CASSLQGGGTEAFF
abundance: once; v_gene: TRBV7-7; d_gene: TRBD2; j_gene: TRBJ2-5; CDR3nt: TGTGCCAGCAGCTTAGTAGCGGGAGTTGGGGAGACCCAGTACTTC; CDR3aa: CASSLVAGVGETQYF
abundance: few; v_gene: TRBV10-3; d_gene: -; j_gene: TRBJ1-3; CDR3nt: TGTGCCATCTCTTTGGGAAACACCATATATTTT; CDR3aa: CAISLGNTIYF
abundance: -; v_gene: TRBV28; d_gene: -; j_gene: TRBJ1-4; CDR3nt: TGTGCCAGCAGTATACCACGGATAAATGAAAAACTGTTTTTT; CDR3aa: CASSIPRINEKLFF
abundance: -; v_gene: TRBV4-2; d_gene: -; j_gene: TRBJ2-7; CDR3nt: TGTGCCAGCAGCCAAGACCGCGGGATAAGCTCCTACGAGCAGTACTTC; CDR3aa: CASSQDRGISSYEQYF
abundance: -; v_gene: TRBV10-2; d_gene: -; j_gene: TRBJ1-2; CDR3nt: TGCGCCAGCAGTGAGTCGGGCGGCGGAGACAGCCCCTATGGCTACACCTTC; CDR3aa: CASSESGGGDSPYGYTF
abundance: -; v_gene: TRBV5-1; d_gene: -; j_gene: TRBJ2-3; CDR3nt: TGCGCCAGCAGCTCCTCGGGACTGACCGCGGATACGCAGTATTTT; CDR3aa: CASSSSGLTADTQYF
abundance: -; v_gene: TRBV19; d_gene: TRBD1; j_gene: TRBJ1-1; CDR3nt: TGTGCCAGTAGTCCTCGTGACAGGGGGCGAACTGAAGCTTTCTTT; CDR3aa: CASSPRDRGRTEAFF
abundance: -; v_gene: TRBV28; d_gene: TRBD2; j_gene: TRBJ2-7; CDR3nt: TGTGCCAGCAGAGAAAGCCAGCCGGGACTAGCGGGGGAGCAGTACTTC; CDR3aa: CASRESQPGLAGEQYF
abundance: -; v_gene: TRBV5-3; d_gene: -; j_gene: TRBJ2-7; CDR3nt: TGTGCCAGCAGCTTGACAGGACAAAGGACCTACGAGCAGTACTTC; CDR3aa: CASSLTGQRTYEQYF
abundance: -; v_gene: TRBV18; d_gene: TRBD2; j_gene: TRBJ2-7; CDR3nt: TGTGCCAGCTCACCACCGGGACTAGCGGGAGGGTACGAGCAGTACTTC; CDR3aa: CASSPPGLAGGYEQYF
abundance: few; v_gene: TRBV4-1; d_gene: -; j_gene: TRBJ1-2; CDR3nt: TGCGCCAGCAGCCAAGGAGGCGGTATGAGCACTATATATGGCTACACCTTC; CDR3aa: CASSQGGGMSTIYGYTF
abundance: few; v_gene: TRBV28; d_gene: -; j_gene: TRBJ1-4; CDR3nt: TGTGCCAGCAGTTCGATCTCCGGGGCCGATAATAATGAAAAACTGTTTTTT; CDR3aa: CASSSISGADNNEKLFF
abundance: -; v_gene: TRBV6-5; d_gene: -; j_gene: TRBJ1-1; CDR3nt: TGTGCCAGCATGGCGATCGACACTGAAGCTTTCTTT; CDR3aa: CASMAIDTEAFF
abundance: -; v_gene: TRBV7-2; d_gene: TRBD2; j_gene: TRBJ2-7; CDR3nt: TGTGCCAGCAGCCTACAAGGGACTAGCGGCAGTCTCAACGAGCAGTACTTC; CDR3aa: CASSLQGTSGSLNEQYF
abundance: -; v_gene: TRBV18; d_gene: -; j_gene: TRBJ2-5; CDR3nt: TGTGCCAGCTCACCACGGGCGGAGACCCAGTACTTC; CDR3aa: CASSPRAETQYF
abundance: -; v_gene: TRBV5-6; d_gene: -; j_gene: TRBJ1-2; CDR3nt: TGTGCCAGCGGGGCTACAGGGATGGACTATGGCTACACCTTC; CDR3aa: CASGATGMDYGYTF
abundance: -; v_gene: TRBV28; d_gene: -; j_gene: TRBJ2-7; CDR3nt: TGTGCCAGCAGTCAGACTCCCTCCTACGAGCAGTACTTC; CDR3aa: CASSQTPSYEQYF
abundance: once; v_gene: TRBV7-3; d_gene: TRBD1; j_gene: TRBJ2-7; CDR3nt: TGTGCCAGCAGCGTAGACGGGACAGGGGTCTACGAGCAGTACTTC; CDR3aa: CASSVDGTGVYEQYF
abundance: few; v_gene: TRBV7-2; d_gene: -; j_gene: TRBJ1-2; CDR3nt: TGTGCCAGCAGCCAAGGACGGGAGAATGGCTACACCTTC; CDR3aa: CASSQGRENGYTF
abundance: few; v_gene: TRBV5-1; d_gene: -; j_gene: TRBJ2-7; CDR3nt: TGCGCCAGCAGCCCCATCACGGAGGGAAAGGTCTACGAGCAGTACTTC; CDR3aa: CASSPITEGKVYEQYF
abundance: -; v_gene: TRBV27; d_gene: -; j_gene: TRBJ2-5; CDR3nt: TGTGCCACCGGTTACAGGGAAGAGACCCAGTACTTC; CDR3aa: CATGYREETQYF
abundance: -; v_gene: TRBV4-1; d_gene: TRBD2; j_gene: TRBJ2-5; CDR3nt: TGCGCCAGCAGCCAAGATACGGGACTAGCGGGAGGGACCCAAGAGACCCAGTACTTC; CDR3aa: CASSQDTGLAGGTQETQYF
abundance: -; v_gene: TRBV18; d_gene: -; j_gene: TRBJ2-1; CDR3nt: TGTGCCAGCTCACCCTTGACAGAACTGGCTGAGCAGTTCTTC; CDR3aa: CASSPLTELAEQFF
abundance: -; v_gene: TRBV4-1; d_gene: TRBD1; j_gene: TRBJ2-3; CDR3nt: TGCGCCAGCAGCCAAGAGGAGGACAGGGCGGGGTATTTT; CDR3aa: CASSQEEDRAGYF
abundance: -; v_gene: TRBV5-4; d_gene: TRBD1; j_gene: TRBJ1-2; CDR3nt: TGTGCCAGCAGCCTGGGACAGGGAGGAGAGTATGGCTACACCTTC; CDR3aa: CASSLGQGGEYGYTF
abundance: -; v_gene: TRBV18; d_gene: -; j_gene: TRBJ1-3; CDR3nt: TGTGCCAGCTCCTCGGGAAACACCATATATTTT; CDR3aa: CASSSGNTIYF
abundance: -; v_gene: TRBV19; d_gene: -; j_gene: TRBJ2-7; CDR3nt: TGTGCCAGTAGTATAGATCGGGGACCAACCGAGGAGCAGTACTTC; CDR3aa: CASSIDRGPTEEQYF
abundance: -; v_gene: TRBV5-1; d_gene: -; j_gene: TRBJ2-2; CDR3nt: TGCGCCAGCAGGGATGGAGACACCGGGGAGCTGTTTTTT; CDR3aa: CASRDGDTGELFF
abundance: few; v_gene: TRBV4-1; d_gene: -; j_gene: TRBJ2-7; CDR3nt: TGCGCCAGCAGCCGGAAGCTAGCAGACAGCCGTGCATGGTACGAGCAGTACTTC; CDR3aa: CASSRKLADSRAWYEQYF
abundance: -; v_gene: TRBV18; d_gene: -; j_gene: TRBJ1-1; CDR3nt: TGTGCCAGCTCACCGCGGGGGAACACTGAAGCTTTCTTT; CDR3aa: CASSPRGNTEAFF
abundance: -; v_gene: TRBV6-5; d_gene: -; j_gene: TRBJ2-5; CDR3nt: TGTGCCAGCAGTTATCTAGGGGATTTGGGAAAGACCCAGTACTTC; CDR3aa: CASSYLGDLGKTQYF
abundance: few; v_gene: TRBV18; d_gene: TRBD1; j_gene: TRBJ1-1; CDR3nt: TGTGCCAGCTCACGAGCAGGGGGCTCTGAAGCTTTCTTT; CDR3aa: CASSRAGGSEAFF
abundance: -; v_gene: TRBV6-1; d_gene: -; j_gene: TRBJ1-1; CDR3nt: TGTGCCAGCAGCCTGGAACCAAATGAAGCTTTCTTT; CDR3aa: CASSLEPNEAFF
abundance: -; v_gene: TRBV19; d_gene: TRBD1; j_gene: TRBJ1-4; CDR3nt: TGTGCCAGTAGTCACCTTACAGGGGGCCCGGAAAAACTGTTTTTT; CDR3aa: CASSHLTGGPEKLFF
abundance: -; v_gene: TRBV6-5; d_gene: TRBD1; j_gene: TRBJ2-3; CDR3nt: TGTGCCAGCAGTTACGGGACAGCTAAGTCGGATACGCAGTATTTT; CDR3aa: CASSYGTAKSDTQYF
abundance: -; v_gene: TRBV7-2; d_gene: -; j_gene: TRBJ2-6; CDR3nt: TGTGCCAGCAGCTTCTGGTCATCTGGGGCCAACGTCCTGACTTTC; CDR3aa: CASSFWSSGANVLTF
abundance: -; v_gene: TRBV28; d_gene: -; j_gene: TRBJ1-4; CDR3nt: TGTGCCAGCAGGCCAGGGACAACTAATGAAAAACTGTTTTTT; CDR3aa: CASRPGTTNEKLFF